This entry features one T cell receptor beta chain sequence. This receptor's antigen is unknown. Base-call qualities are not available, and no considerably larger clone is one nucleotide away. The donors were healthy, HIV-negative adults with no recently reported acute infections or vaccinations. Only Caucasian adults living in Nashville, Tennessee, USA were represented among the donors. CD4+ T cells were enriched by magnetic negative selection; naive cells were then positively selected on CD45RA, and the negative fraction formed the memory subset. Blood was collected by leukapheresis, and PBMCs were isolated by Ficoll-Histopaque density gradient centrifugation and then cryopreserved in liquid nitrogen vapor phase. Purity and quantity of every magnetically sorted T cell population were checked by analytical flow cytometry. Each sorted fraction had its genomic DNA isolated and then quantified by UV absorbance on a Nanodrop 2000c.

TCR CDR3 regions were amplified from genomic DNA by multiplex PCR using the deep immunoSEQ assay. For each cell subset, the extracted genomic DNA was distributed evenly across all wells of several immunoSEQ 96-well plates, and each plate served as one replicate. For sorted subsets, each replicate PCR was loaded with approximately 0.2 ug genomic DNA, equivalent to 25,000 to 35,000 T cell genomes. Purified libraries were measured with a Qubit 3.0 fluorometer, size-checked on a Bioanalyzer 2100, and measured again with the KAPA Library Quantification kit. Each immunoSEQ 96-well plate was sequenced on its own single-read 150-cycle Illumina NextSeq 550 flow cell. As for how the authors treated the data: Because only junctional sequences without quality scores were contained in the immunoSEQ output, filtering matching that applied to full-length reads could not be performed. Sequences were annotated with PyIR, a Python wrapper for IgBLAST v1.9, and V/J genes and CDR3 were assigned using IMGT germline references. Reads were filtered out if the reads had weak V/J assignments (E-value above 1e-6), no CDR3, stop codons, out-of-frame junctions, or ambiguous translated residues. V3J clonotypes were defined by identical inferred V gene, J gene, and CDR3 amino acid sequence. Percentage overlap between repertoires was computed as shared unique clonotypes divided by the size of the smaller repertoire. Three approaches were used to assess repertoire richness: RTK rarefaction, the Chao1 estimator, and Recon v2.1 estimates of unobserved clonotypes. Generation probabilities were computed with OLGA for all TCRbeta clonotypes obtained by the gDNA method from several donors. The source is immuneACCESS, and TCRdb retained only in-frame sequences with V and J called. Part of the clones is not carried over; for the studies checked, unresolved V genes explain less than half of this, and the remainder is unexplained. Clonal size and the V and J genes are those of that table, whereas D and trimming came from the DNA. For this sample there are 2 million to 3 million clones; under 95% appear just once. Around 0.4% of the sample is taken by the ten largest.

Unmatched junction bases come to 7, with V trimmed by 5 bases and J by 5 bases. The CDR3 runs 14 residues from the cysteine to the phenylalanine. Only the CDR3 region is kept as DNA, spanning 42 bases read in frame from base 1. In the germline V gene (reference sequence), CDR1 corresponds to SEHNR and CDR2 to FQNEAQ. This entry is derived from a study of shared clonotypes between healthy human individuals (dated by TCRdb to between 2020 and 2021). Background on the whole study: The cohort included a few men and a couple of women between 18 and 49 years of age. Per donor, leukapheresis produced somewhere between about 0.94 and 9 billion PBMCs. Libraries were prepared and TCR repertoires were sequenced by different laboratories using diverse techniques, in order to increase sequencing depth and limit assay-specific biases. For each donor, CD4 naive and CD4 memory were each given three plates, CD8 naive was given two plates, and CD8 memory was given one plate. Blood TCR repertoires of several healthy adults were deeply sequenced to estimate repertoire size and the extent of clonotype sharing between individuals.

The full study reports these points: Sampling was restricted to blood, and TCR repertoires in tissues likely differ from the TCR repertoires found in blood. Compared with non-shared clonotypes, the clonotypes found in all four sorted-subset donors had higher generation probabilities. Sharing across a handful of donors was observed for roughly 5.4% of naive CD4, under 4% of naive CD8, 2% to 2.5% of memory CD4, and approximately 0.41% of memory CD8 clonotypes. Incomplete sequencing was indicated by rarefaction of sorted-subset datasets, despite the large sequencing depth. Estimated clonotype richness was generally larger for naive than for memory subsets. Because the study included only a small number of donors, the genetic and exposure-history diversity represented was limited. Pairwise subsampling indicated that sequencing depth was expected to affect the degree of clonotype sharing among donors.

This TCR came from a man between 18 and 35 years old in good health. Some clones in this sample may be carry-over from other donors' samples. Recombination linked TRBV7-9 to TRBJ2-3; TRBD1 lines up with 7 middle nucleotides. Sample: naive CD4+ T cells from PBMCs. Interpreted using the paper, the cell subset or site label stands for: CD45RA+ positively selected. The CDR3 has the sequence CASSRRGRGDTQYF. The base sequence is TGTGCCAGCAGCCGCAGGGGGAGAGGAGATACGCAGTATTTT.